The 12 T cell receptor beta chains below were found in one sample sequenced in a study of T cells in Graves' hyperthyroidism and ophthalmopathy. RNA transcripts served as the template for amplifying TCR beta CDR3 regions. TCR CDR3 regions were first amplified by RT-PCR with HTBI primers. TCRdb reprocessed the multiplex PCR reads via MiXCR and lists one record per CDR3 protein. This table holds around 350,000 distinct CDR3 sequences, about 17% found once. The sequenced sample consisted of blood. Every receptor here comes from a woman aged 30 to 39 with Graves' hyperthyroidism that later progressed to Graves' ophthalmopathy.

This clonotype was counted many times. This sequence joins TRBV3-1 and TRBJ2-3, with unresolved D. Per germline, CDR1 LGHDT and CDR2 YNNKEL (reference sequence). With 0 bases removed from V and 4 bases from J, the gap between germline ends came to 5 bases. The CDR3 contains 13 residues. CDR3: CASSQDGADTQYF. In nucleotides, the CDR3 is TGTGCCAGCAGCCAAGATGGTGCAGATACGCAGTATTTT.

This clonotype has only a few counts. The chain combines TRBV9 with TRBJ2-3, with D unclear. CDR3 size: 14 residues. V lost 0 bases to trimming and J lost 2 bases, with 7 bases between them. Germline loops: CDR1 SGDLS, CDR2 YYNGEE. The CDR3 DNA reads as TGTGCCAGCAGCGTAGTGGATGACACAGATACGCAGTATTTT. Amino acid sequence: CASSVVDDTDTQYF.

About this clonotype: A read error is possible here, since a much larger clone lies one base away. V is TRBV28 and J is TRBJ2-3, with D unresolved. Germline V gene data show CDR1 as MDHEN and CDR2 as SYDVKM. The V and J ends lost 3 bases and 4 bases respectively, with 26 bases between them. The CDR3 loop spans 19 amino acids. The CDR3 reads CASSFSLRSAIKSADTQYF. CDR3 sequence (DNA): TGTGCCAGCAGTTTTTCTCTTCGGAGCGCAATTAAGAGCGCAGATACGCAGTATTTT.

This clonotype was recorded many times. The rearrangement links TRBV2 to TRBJ2-1; D not resolved. Germline V gives CDR1 SNHLY, CDR2 FYNNEI. V lost 1 base to trimming and J lost 6 bases, with 7 bases between them. This CDR3 comprises 13 residues. The CDR3 reads CASSEGRFNEQFF. Here the CDR3 DNA reads TGTGCCAGCAGTGAAGGACGATTCAATGAGCAGTTCTTC. The full variable domain, its missing parts supplied by reference TRBV2 and TRBJ2-1, is EPEVTQTPSHQVTQMGQEVILRCVPISNHLYFYWYRQILGQKVEFLVSFYNNEISEKSEIFDDQFSVERPDGSNFTLKIRSTKLEDSAMYFCASSEGRFNEQFFGPGTRLTVL.

This clonotype was counted many times. The rearrangement joins TRBV6-1 to TRBJ2-7, with D possibly being TRBD2 (5 bases). Germline loops: CDR1 MNHNS, CDR2 SASEGT. V was cut by 1 base and J by 0 bases, with 10 bases left in between. The CDR3 spans 15 residues. The CDR3 protein is CASSEGWRSSYEQYF. Here the CDR3 DNA reads TGTGCCAGCAGTGAAGGGTGGAGGAGCTCCTACGAGCAGTACTTC.

This clonotype was counted a few times. V gene TRBV4-1 combines with J gene TRBJ1-5; D is undetermined. This CDR3 is built from 14 residues. CDR1 is MGHRA and CDR2 is YSYEKL in the germline V gene. With 0 bases removed from V and 7 bases from J, the gap between germline ends came to 10 bases. The CDR3 DNA is TGCGCCAGCAGCCAAGAAGACACGCGACAGCCCCAGCATTTT. Its protein is CASSQEDTRQPQHF.

This sequence joins TRBV13 and TRBJ2-5; D possibly corresponds to TRBD1 (6 bases). CDR3 size: 14 residues. Deletions cut 0 bases from V and 5 bases from J, with 10 bases between. Germline lookup yields CDR1 PRHDT and CDR2 FYEKMQ (reference sequence). CDR3 nucleotide sequence: TGTGCCAGCAGCTTAGGAACAGGGTTGGAGACCCAGTACTTC. It specifies CASSLGTGLETQYF.

The sample holds many counts of this clonotype. The chain couples TRBV6-2 or TRBV6-3 to TRBJ2-7; 8 nucleotides match TRBD1. CDR1 is MNHEY, CDR2 SVGEGT, per germline. With V trimmed by 7 bases and J by 2 bases, 7 bases remained unmatched. The CDR3 sequence is 14 residues long. The DNA for the CDR3 is TGTGCCAGCAAACAGACAGGGGCGGCCTACGAGCAGTACTTC. Protein: CASKQTGAAYEQYF.

The gene calls are TRBV20-1 and TRBJ2-7, with D unclear. CDR1 and CDR2 from the germline V gene are DFQATT and SNEGSKA (reference sequence). CDR3 length: 15 residues. V was cut by 1 base and J by 5 bases, with 18 bases left in between. The CDR3 nucleotides read TGCAGTGCTAGAGCCCCGATCACCCCACCCCACGAGCAGTACTTC. Translating gives CSARAPITPPHEQYF.

This clonotype was counted at least ten times. The chain couples TRBV27 to TRBJ2-7; 12 positions agree with TRBD2. The germline V gene has CDR1 MNHEY and CDR2 SMNVEV (reference sequence). J lost 6 bases, V lost 4 bases, and 4 bases had no gene match. The CDR3 covers 14 residues. This CDR3 reads CASSSGLAGREQYF. CDR3 nucleotide sequence: TGTGCCAGCAGTTCCGGACTAGCGGGACGCGAGCAGTACTTC.

This clonotype was observed at least ten times. The V gene is TRBV5-5, the J gene TRBJ1-5; no clear D gene. From germline, CDR1 is SGHKS and CDR2 YYEKEE (reference sequence). Trimming took off 4 bases at V and 5 bases at J, with 13 bases between the two ends. The CDR3 is 14 residues long. The CDR3 loop is CASSTMWTDQPQHF. CDR3 in DNA: TGTGCCAGCAGCACTATGTGGACCGATCAGCCCCAGCATTTT.

This clonotype was seen at least ten times. The chain combines TRBV19 with TRBJ2-1; TRBD2 aligns across 14 bases. V shed 1 base and J 5 bases; nucleotides not matched to a gene: 4. Germline-derived CDR1 and CDR2 are LNHDA and SQIVND (reference sequence). The CDR3 consists of 17 residues. CDR3 DNA sequence: TGTGCCAGTAGTATAGCCCGACTAGCGGGAGGGCACAATGAGCAGTTCTTC. It yields the protein CASSIARLAGGHNEQFF.